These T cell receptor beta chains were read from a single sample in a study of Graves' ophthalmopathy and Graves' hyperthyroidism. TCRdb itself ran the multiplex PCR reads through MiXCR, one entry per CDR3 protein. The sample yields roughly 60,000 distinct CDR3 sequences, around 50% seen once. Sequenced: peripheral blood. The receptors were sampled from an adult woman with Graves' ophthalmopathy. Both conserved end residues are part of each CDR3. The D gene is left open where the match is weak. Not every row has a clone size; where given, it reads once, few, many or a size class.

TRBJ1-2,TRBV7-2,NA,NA,CASSLNRNGYTF
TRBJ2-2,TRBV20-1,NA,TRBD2,CSATLAGANTGELFF
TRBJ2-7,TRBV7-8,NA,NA,CASSLGSRTGSYEQYF
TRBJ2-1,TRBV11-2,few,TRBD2,CASSLSGGGGEQFF
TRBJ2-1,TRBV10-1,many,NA,CASSELASPHEQFF
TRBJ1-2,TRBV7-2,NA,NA,CASIGGGGGGYGYTF
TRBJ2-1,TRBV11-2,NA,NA,CASRDRSSDEQFF
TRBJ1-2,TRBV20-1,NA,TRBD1,CSAIPGQGRGGYTF
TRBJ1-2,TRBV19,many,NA,CASNWGESYGYTF
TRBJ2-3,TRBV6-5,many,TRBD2,CASTDLGGRDTQYF
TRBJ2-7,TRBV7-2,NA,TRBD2,CASSSLETSGSYEQYF
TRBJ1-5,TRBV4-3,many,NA,CASSQESTGGFRPQHF
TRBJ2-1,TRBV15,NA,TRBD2,CATSRDDSGRAISEQFF
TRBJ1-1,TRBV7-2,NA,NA,CASSSPLRTEAFF
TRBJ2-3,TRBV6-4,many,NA,CASSDSPTDTQYF
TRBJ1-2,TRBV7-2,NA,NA,CASSLAGTSDGYTF
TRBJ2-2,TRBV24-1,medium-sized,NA,CATSDLLANTGELFF
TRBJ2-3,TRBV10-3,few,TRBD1,CAISAGQGPTDTQYF
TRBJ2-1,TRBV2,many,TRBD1,CASSEPDRGFNEQFF
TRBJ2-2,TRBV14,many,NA,CASSHQGYGELFF
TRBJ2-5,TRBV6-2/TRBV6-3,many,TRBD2,CASGGLAEGETQYF